One TCR beta chain is described in this entry. Its specificity is unknown. Primers included in the PCR were 60 Vbeta and 13 Jbeta primers. The data were produced by immunoSEQ multiplex PCR, yet TCRdb's version contains in-frame clones alone and is incomplete. This table holds about 160,000 clones, approximately 84% found once. This sample was taken from a study of cytomegalovirus exposure and HLA in healthy donors. This CDR3 comprises 14 residues. Germline V CDR1 and CDR2: MRHNA, SNTAGT. Trimming pared 4 bases from V and 0 bases from J, leaving 9 bases between. Whole-study results and caveats: Among TCR beta chains, those listed as cytomegalovirus-associated numbered some 170.

The sequenced material came from PBMCs. The sequence was obtained from a male donor in good health and CMV-seropositive. V usage is TRBV6-4 and J usage is TRBJ1-1; no reliable D call. In DNA form, the CDR3 reads TGTGCCAGCAGTGTAGAGTTCATGAACACTGAAGCTTTCTTT. This gives the protein CASSVEFMNTEAFF.